This passage covers 26 T cell receptor beta chains from one sample sequenced in a study of molecular identifiers for immune sequencing clone quantification. MiXCR, run by TCRdb on the PCR reads, gives a single entry per CDR3 protein. This sample has just under 650,000 distinct CDR3 sequences, with about 20% found just once. Material: naive CD8+ T cells from blood, with Jurkat cell RNA spiked in. The subset denotes: FACS-sorted CD8+CD4-CCR7+CD45RA+ naive T cells. The receptor set was obtained from a human donor in good health. Some libraries in this study had Jurkat cell RNA spiked in.

This clonotype was seen many times. The chain links TRBV5-5 to TRBJ1-2; 8 bases align to TRBD1. From germline, CDR1 is SGHKS and CDR2 YYEKEE (reference sequence). Trimming removed 3 bases from V and 3 bases from J; junction bases left unmatched: 10. The CDR3 has 16 residues. The CDR3 bases are TGTGCCAGCAGCTCCGGAAGCGAGACAGGGGACTATGGCTACACCTTC. This sequence encodes CASSSGSETGDYGYTF.

Many counts were recorded for this clonotype. The chain joins TRBV13 to TRBJ1-1; no clear D gene. Trimming took 0 bases from V and 11 from J, leaving 13 bases between them. The CDR3 is 13 amino acids. Germline lookup yields CDR1 PRHDT and CDR2 FYEKMQ (reference sequence). The CDR3 sequence is CASSLGLRDSAFF. The CDR3 nucleotides read TGTGCCAGCAGCTTAGGCCTAAGGGATTCCGCTTTCTTT.

The table lists this clonotype with many counts. The V and J genes are TRBV5-1 and TRBJ2-7; D not certain. V was cut by 1 base and J by 3 bases, with 8 bases left in between. Per germline, CDR1 SGHRS and CDR2 YFSETQ. This CDR3 has 13 residues. The CDR3 protein is CASSLFFGYEQYF. The CDR3 DNA reads TGCGCCAGCAGCTTGTTTTTTGGCTACGAGCAGTACTTC.

This clonotype appeared a few times. V and J are TRBV7-9 and TRBJ2-5; TRBD1 might be the D (6 bases). Germline loops: CDR1 SEHNR, CDR2 FQNEAQ (reference sequence). With 5 bases removed from V and 1 base from J, the gap between germline ends came to 14 bases. The CDR3 sequence is 15 residues long. The CDR3, as DNA: TGTGCCAGCAGCGCAAGGGACAATAGCCAAGAGACCCAGTACTTC. This sequence encodes CASSARDNSQETQYF.

This clonotype showed up just a few times. This chain links TRBV4-3 with TRBJ2-7, with TRBD1 identical over 9 bases. With 0 bases clipped from V and 4 bases from J, the junction kept 4 bases outside the gene matches. CDR1 and CDR2 (germline): LGHNA, YSLEER. This CDR3 spans 15 amino acids. In DNA form, the CDR3 reads TGCGCCAGCAGCCAAGATGTACAGGGGGCTTACGAGCAGTACTTC. It is translated as CASSQDVQGAYEQYF.

The chain carries TRBV7-9 and TRBJ1-4; TRBD1 is a possible D gene (5 bases). The germline gives CDR1 SEHNR, CDR2 FQNEAQ (reference sequence). The V end was cut by 4 bases, the J end by 0 bases, with 18 bases between. The CDR3 runs to 18 residues. The CDR3 coding sequence is TGTGCCAGCAGCTCCTCCCTGGCCAGGGCCCCAACTAATGAAAAACTGTTTTTT. Its translation: CASSSSLARAPTNEKLFF.

This rearrangement joins TRBV2 to TRBJ2-3, with D perhaps matching TRBD1 (6 bases). Germline CDR1 is SNHLY and CDR2 is FYNNEI. This CDR3 contains 18 residues. Deletions cut 8 bases from V and 0 bases from J, with 24 bases between. CDR3 in amino acids: CASVERTAYRSSTDTQYF. CDR3 nucleotides: TGTGCCAGCGTAGAAAGGACAGCCTATAGATCTAGCACAGATACGCAGTATTTT.

This clonotype was observed many times. The V call is TRBV28, the J call TRBJ2-7; D may match TRBD1 or TRBD2 (6 bases each). Trimming stripped 3 bases from V and 2 bases from J, with 23 bases between. The CDR3 sequence is 18 residues long. Germline V gene data show CDR1 as MDHEN and CDR2 as SYDVKM. For the CDR3, the DNA is TGTGCCAGCAGTTTCGACGGCCCTCGGGGGCCCTGGACCTACGAGCAGTACTTC. It yields the protein CASSFDGPRGPWTYEQYF.

This clonotype was seen many times. The chain joins TRBV24-1 to TRBJ2-1, with 9 bases lining up with TRBD1. The germline V gene has CDR1 KGHDR and CDR2 SFDVKD. The CDR3 is made up of 16 amino acids. V shed 3 bases, J shed 7 bases, and the junction held 9 bases outside the gene matches. CDR3 protein: CATSDPTGGAWNEQFF. CDR3 DNA: TGTGCCACCAGTGATCCAACAGGGGGCGCTTGGAATGAGCAGTTCTTC.

The chain uses TRBV7-2 and TRBJ2-1, with 7 positions matching TRBD2. The V gene end was trimmed by 6 bases and the J gene end by 0 bases; junction bases not matched to a gene: 8. The CDR3 sequence is 16 residues long. The germline CDR1 and CDR2 sequences are SGHTA and FQGNSA. In nucleotides, the CDR3 is TGTGCCAGCAGTTCAGGACTAGTCGGCTCCTACAATGAGCAGTTCTTC. It is translated as CASSSGLVGSYNEQFF.

This clonotype was counted a few times. Here the CDR3 DNA reads TGTGCCAGCAGCTTGGTTGGCCCCACGAGGGAAAAACTGTTTTTT. Its translation is CASSLVGPTREKLFF. The J gene is TRBJ1-4, the V gene TRBV5-6; D not resolved. This CDR3 spans 15 amino acids. Per germline, CDR1 SGHDT and CDR2 YYEEEE. With 0 bases removed from V and 8 bases from J, the gap between germline ends came to 14 bases.

This clonotype was seen many times. V usage is TRBV7-9 and J usage is TRBJ1-1; D gene ambiguous. This CDR3 region has 14 residues. Germline V lookup: CDR1 SEHNR, CDR2 FQNEAQ (reference sequence). The V end was cut by 3 bases, the J end by 6 bases, with 14 bases between. In DNA, the CDR3 is TGTGCCAGCAGCTTCGACCGGGTTCTCGCTGAAGCTTTCTTT. Protein sequence: CASSFDRVLAEAFF.

In its sample, this clonotype was seen a few times. Since a much larger clone is just one base distant, this may be a read error. This chain's CDR3 is CASSLRLFGPNTETFF. The CDR3 DNA is TGTGCCAGCAGTTTGAGATTGTTCGGGCCGAACACTGAAACTTTCTTT. The chain is built from TRBV12-3 or TRBV12-4 and TRBJ1-1; unclear D gene. This CDR3 spans 16 amino acids.

In this sample, this clonotype turned up many times. The chain carries TRBV4-2 and TRBJ2-7; 10 bases match TRBD2. The CDR3 loop spans 16 amino acids. Germline CDR1 reads LGHNA; CDR2 reads YNFKEQ. V gave up 0 bases and J gave up 4 bases; unmatched junction bases: 6. In nucleotides, the CDR3 is TGTGCCAGCAGCCAAGAGTTAGGTAGCGGGAGGTACGAGCAGTACTTC. Its translation is CASSQELGSGRYEQYF.

Ten or more counts support this clonotype. The rearrangement links TRBV10-2 to TRBJ1-5; 11 nucleotides line up with TRBD1. Looked up from germline, CDR1 is WSHSY and CDR2 is SAAADI. The J segment lost 5 bases and the V segment lost 6 bases, leaving 3 bases of the junction unmatched. This CDR3 has 14 residues. CDR3 amino acids: CASRGTGGHQPQHF. The CDR3, as DNA: TGCGCCAGCAGGGGGACAGGGGGTCATCAGCCCCAGCATTTT.

This clonotype was detected many times. This sequence joins TRBV30 and TRBJ2-4; TRBD2 agrees at 10 bases. V lost 0 bases, J lost 3 bases, and 8 bases stayed unmatched. CDR1 GTSNPN and CDR2 SVGIG come from the germline V gene (reference sequence). CDR3 length equals 17 residues. DNA of the CDR3: TGTGCCTGGAGTGTAATACTAGCGGGAAGGTTCAAAAACATTCAGTACTTC. This translates into CAWSVILAGRFKNIQYF.

The rearrangement uses TRBV24-1 and TRBJ2-1; D call uncertain. The ends were cut back, 2 bases at V and 7 bases at J, with 8 bases in the middle. This CDR3 has 13 amino acids. Germline-derived CDR1 and CDR2 are KGHDR and SFDVKD. The CDR3 nucleotides read TGTGCCACCAGTGATTCGGAAGGGAATGAGCAGTTCTTC. It specifies CATSDSEGNEQFF.

About this clonotype: It may be a read error: a sequence one base away is much more abundant. V usage is TRBV7-9 and J usage is TRBJ2-7; no clear D. Per the germline V gene, CDR1 is SEHNR and CDR2 is FQNEAQ (reference sequence). The CDR3 spans 12 residues. V was clipped by 6 bases and J by 6 bases, with 12 bases between them. CDR3 in amino acids: CASRTGSSEQYF. The DNA of the CDR3 is TGTGCCAGCAGGACTGGGTCGTCCGAGCAGTACTTC.

In this sample, this clonotype turned up many times. The chain uses TRBV7-9 and TRBJ2-5; the D gene is possibly TRBD2 (5 bases). This CDR3 is built from 15 residues. V shed 5 bases and J shed 1 base, with 14 bases lying between them. Per the germline V gene, CDR1 is SEHNR and CDR2 is FQNEAQ (reference sequence). The CDR3 DNA is TGTGCCAGCAGCCACGGGGAGAGGGCCCAAGAGACCCAGTACTTC. Its protein is CASSHGERAQETQYF.

This clonotype was detected ten times or more. The chain carries TRBV20-1 and TRBJ2-3, with a possible D match to TRBD1 (6 bases). Trimming pared 1 base from V and 6 bases from J, leaving 14 bases between. CDR1 DFQATT and CDR2 SNEGSKA come from the germline V gene (reference sequence). This CDR3 is built from 14 residues. The chain's CDR3 is CSARGGLAPDTQYF. CDR3 nucleotides: TGCAGTGCTAGAGGGGGGCTTGCACCCGATACGCAGTATTTT.

This clonotype was detected ten times or more. This chain uses TRBV11-2 with TRBJ2-3; 11 bases agree with TRBD2. CDR1 is SGHAT, CDR2 FQNNGV, per germline. There are 18 residues in the CDR3. J was trimmed by 6 bases and V by 5 bases; bases with no gene match: 16. CDR3 loop: CASSGYGGSGRARDTQYF. In DNA, the CDR3 is TGTGCCAGCAGCGGCTACGGTGGTAGCGGGAGGGCCAGGGATACGCAGTATTTT.

This clonotype came up many times. The rearrangement joins TRBV7-9 to TRBJ2-7, with D maybe TRBD1 (5 bases). The V gene lost 5 bases and the J gene lost 4 bases, with 12 bases spanning the gap. This CDR3 region has 13 residues. In germline, CDR1 is SEHNR, CDR2 FQNEAQ (reference sequence). The chain's CDR3 is CASSPDSLYEQYF. CDR3 DNA sequence: TGTGCCAGCAGCCCAGACAGTCTTTACGAGCAGTACTTC.

In this sample, this clonotype turned up many times. V usage is TRBV12-5 and J usage is TRBJ2-1; TRBD1 aligns across 8 bases. The CDR3 sequence is 16 residues long. Germline V gene lookup returns CDR1 LGHNT and CDR2 FRNRAP. V trimming: 1 base; J trimming: 8 bases; junction bases outside the gene matches: 10. The CDR3: CASGLAQGVGVDEQFF. The CDR3 nucleotides are TGTGCTAGTGGTTTGGCACAGGGGGTCGGGGTGGATGAGCAGTTCTTC.

In its sample, this clonotype was seen many times. The rearrangement links TRBV6-2 or TRBV6-3 to TRBJ2-3, with 9 bases lining up with TRBD2. Germline assignment: CDR1 MNHEY and CDR2 SVGEGT. The CDR3 runs 15 residues. V shed 7 bases, J shed 6 bases, and the junction held 11 bases outside the gene matches. The CDR3 is CASTHGTSRDDTQYF. The DNA of the CDR3 is TGTGCCAGCACCCACGGGACTAGCAGGGACGATACGCAGTATTTT.

This clonotype has a count of ten or more. The CDR3 loop reads CASSPSLYGSSNYGYTF. The CDR3 DNA sequence: TGTGCCAGCAGCCCCTCGCTTTACGGGTCCTCTAACTATGGCTACACCTTC. The chain carries TRBV7-9 and TRBJ1-2; D gene unclear. V was trimmed by 5 bases and J by 0 bases, leaving 19 bases between them. In germline, CDR1 is SEHNR, CDR2 FQNEAQ (reference sequence). The CDR3 extends over 17 amino acids.

Notes on this clonotype: A much larger clone differs from this one at a single base, so this may be a read error. This chain uses TRBV14 with TRBJ2-3; D gene unclear. In germline, CDR1 is SGHDN, CDR2 FVKESK. The CDR3 length is 14 residues. In nucleotides, the CDR3 is TGTGCCTGCAGCCAAGATCTGAACACAGATACGCAGTATTTT. It yields the protein CACSQDLNTDTQYF. Together with reference TRBV14 and TRBJ2-3, the CDR3 gives the full variable domain: EAGVTQFPSHSVIEKGQTVTLRCDPISGHDNLYWYRRVMGKEIKFLLHFVKESKQDESGMPNNRFLAERTGGTYSTLKVQPAELEDSGVYFCACSQDLNTDTQYFGPGTRLTVL.